The present T cell receptor (beta chain) was sequenced within a study of T cell responses to AZD1222 COVID-19 vaccine. Clones were read by immunoSEQ multiplex PCR, and TCRdb kept only the in-frame ones, dropping some. The sample yields about 100,000 clones, approximately 86% seen once. The source was peripheral blood, collected on day 0 of AZD1222 vaccination. The TCR sequence derives from an adult in good health.

DNA for the CDR3: TGTGCCAGCAGCACTTCGGACAGTTCCCGCATTGATGGCTACACCTTC. Translated: CASSTSDSSRIDGYTF. The chain carries TRBV7-2 and TRBJ1-2; tentative D call: TRBD1 (6 bases). The germline CDR1 and CDR2 sequences are SGHTA and FQGNSA. Trimming left V 5 bases short and J 6 bases short, with 22 bases between. The CDR3 has 16 amino acids.